This T cell receptor (beta chain) was sequenced in a study of CD8 T cells in ankylosing spondylitis. Turning to this clonotype: Its specificity is unknown.

Study observations and caveats: Blood from ankylosing spondylitis patients appeared to carry a characteristic roughly 8-variant TCR beta motif. Enrichment of disease-linked clones was reportedly significant in matched ankylosing spondylitis synovial fluid.

The CDR3 loop spans 15 amino acids. From germline, CDR1 is SEHNR and CDR2 FQNEAQ (reference sequence). V lost 5 bases and J lost 6; bases outside the gene matches: 13. From the 5' RACE reads, TCRdb called clonotypes with MiXCR, one entry per CDR3 protein. Here the sample spans about 480,000 distinct CDR3 sequences, more than 15% being singletons. The chain has TRBV7-9 and TRBJ2-7; TRBD1 agrees at 7 bases. This sequence was found in a male donor with ankylosing spondylitis. The sample taken for sequencing was blood, either unsorted or a sorted T cell fraction (not recorded which). CDR3 in DNA: TGTGCCAGCAGCCCTCACGCGGTAGACAGGGCCGAGCAGTACTTC. Encoded protein: CASSPHAVDRAEQYF.